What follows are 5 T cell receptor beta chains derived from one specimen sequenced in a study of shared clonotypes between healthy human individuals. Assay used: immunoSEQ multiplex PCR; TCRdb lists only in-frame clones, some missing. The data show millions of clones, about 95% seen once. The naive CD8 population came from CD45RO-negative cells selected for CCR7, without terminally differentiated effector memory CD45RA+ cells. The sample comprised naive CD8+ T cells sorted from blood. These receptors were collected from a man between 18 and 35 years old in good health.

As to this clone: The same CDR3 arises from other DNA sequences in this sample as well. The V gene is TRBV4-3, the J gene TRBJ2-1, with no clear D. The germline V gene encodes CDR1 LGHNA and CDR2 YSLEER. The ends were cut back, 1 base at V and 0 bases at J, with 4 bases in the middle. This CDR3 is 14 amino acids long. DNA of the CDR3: TGCGCCAGCAGCCAAGCCGGCTCCTACAATGAGCAGTTCTTC. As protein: CASSQAGSYNEQFF.

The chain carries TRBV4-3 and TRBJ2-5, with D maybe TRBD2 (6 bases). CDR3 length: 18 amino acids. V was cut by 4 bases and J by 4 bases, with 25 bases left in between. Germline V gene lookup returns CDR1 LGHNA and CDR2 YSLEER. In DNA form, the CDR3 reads TGCGCCAGCAGCCCCCGGACCCGCCGATTCCCAGCGGGAGAGACCCAGTACTTC. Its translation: CASSPRTRRFPAGETQYF.

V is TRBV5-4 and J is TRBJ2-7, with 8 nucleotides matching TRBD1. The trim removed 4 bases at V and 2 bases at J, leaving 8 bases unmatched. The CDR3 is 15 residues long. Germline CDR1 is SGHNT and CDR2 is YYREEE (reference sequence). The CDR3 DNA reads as TGTGCCAGCAGCCCGGACAGGGATTGGCCCTACGAGCAGTACTTC. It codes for CASSPDRDWPYEQYF.

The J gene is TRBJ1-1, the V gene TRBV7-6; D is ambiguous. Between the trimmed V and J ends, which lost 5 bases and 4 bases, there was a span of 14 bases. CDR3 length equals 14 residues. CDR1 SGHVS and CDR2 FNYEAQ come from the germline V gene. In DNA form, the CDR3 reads TGTGCCAGCAGCCGAACAGTGGGCAGCACTGAAGCTTTCTTT. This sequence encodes CASSRTVGSTEAFF.

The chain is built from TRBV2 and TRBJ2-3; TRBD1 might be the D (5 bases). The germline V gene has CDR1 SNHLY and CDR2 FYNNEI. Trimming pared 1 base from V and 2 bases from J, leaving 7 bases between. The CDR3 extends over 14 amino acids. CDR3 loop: CASSEGGPTDTQYF. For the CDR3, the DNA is TGTGCCAGCAGTGAAGGGGGCCCCACAGATACGCAGTATTTT.